The T cell receptor (beta chain) under discussion was sequenced for a study of blood T cells in healthy people across ages. Overall study results and limits: Estimated diversity, derived from one million T cells, was regarded as an underestimate. Older age went with lower TCR beta diversity per million T cells, in a roughly linear way.

Primers used in a second PCR of roughly 6 to 11 cycles were a sample-barcoded 5' primer and a J-beta primer mix. All samples gave at least 2.5 million CDR3-containing paired-end reads. From the 5' RACE reads, TCRdb called clonotypes with MiXCR, one entry per CDR3 protein. Of hundreds of thousands of distinct CDR3 sequences in the sample, about 30% are singletons; the top ten hold approximately 15%. Trimming pared 4 bases from V and 11 bases from J, leaving 20 bases between. Germline V gives CDR1 SGHAT, CDR2 FQNNGV. The CDR3 contains 14 residues. In terms of origin and age, donors were healthy Caucasian individuals from Russia aged roughly 6 to 100. This clonotype occurred a few times. Its specificity is not known. This may come from a read error, since a much larger clone is one base off.

The TCR comes from a woman of 80 years or more in good health. The V call is TRBV11-2, the J call TRBJ2-5; D tentatively reads TRBD1 or TRBD2 (5 bases each). The sequencing sample was made of blood. The DNA for the CDR3 is TGTGCCAGCAGCTCAGGGACCCTTGGCAATGAGCAGTACTTC. Its protein is CASSSGTLGNEQYF.